The 5 T cell receptor beta chains below were found in one sample sequenced in a study of shared clonotypes between healthy human individuals. Sequencing used immunoSEQ multiplex PCR; TCRdb keeps in-frame clones, though not all of them. The repertoire holds some 350,000 clones, with roughly 70% as singletons. Sequenced: memory CD4+ T cells sorted from blood. Subset denoted: CD45RA-negative fraction. These receptors all stem from a man between 25 and 39 years old in good health.

V is TRBV28 and J is TRBJ2-1, with D possibly TRBD1 on 6 matching bases. This CDR3 is built from 13 residues. Deletions cut 6 bases from V and 8 bases from J, with 14 bases between. Germline CDR1 and CDR2: MDHEN and SYDVKM. CDR3 DNA sequence: TGTGCCAGCAGGACCCCACAGGGTGATGAGCAGTTCTTC. Translated: CASRTPQGDEQFF.

This rearrangement joins TRBV2 to TRBJ2-1; 10 positions match TRBD2. Per germline, CDR1 SNHLY and CDR2 FYNNEI. Trimming took 6 bases from V and 2 from J; bases not matched to a gene: 1. The CDR3 sequence is 14 residues long. In DNA, the CDR3 is TGTGCCAGCAGCGGACTAGCGGCCTACAATGAGCAGTTCTTC. Amino acids: CASSGLAAYNEQFF.

As DNA, the CDR3 is TGCGCCAGCAGCCGAGGGTCCCTCCAAGAGACCCAGTACTTC. This encodes CASSRGSLQETQYF. This chain joins TRBV5-1 and TRBJ2-5, with D possibly matching TRBD2 (5 bases). The CDR3 contains 14 residues. Trimming removed 4 bases at V and 1 base at J, with 11 bases between. Germline V gives CDR1 SGHRS, CDR2 YFSETQ.

The CDR3 reads CASSRLAGDTSTDTQYF. The CDR3 DNA sequence: TGTGCCAGCAGCAGACTAGCGGGAGATACTAGCACAGATACGCAGTATTTT. The chain employs TRBV2 and TRBJ2-3; 12 positions match TRBD2. Germline assignment: CDR1 SNHLY and CDR2 FYNNEI. V lost 6 bases, J lost 0 bases, and 7 bases stayed unmatched. This CDR3 is 17 amino acids long. Using reference TRBV2 and TRBJ2-3 for the parts outside the CDR3, the full variable domain is EPEVTQTPSHQVTQMGQEVILRCVPISNHLYFYWYRQILGQKVEFLVSFYNNEISEKSEIFDDQFSVERPDGSNFTLKIRSTKLEDSAMYFCASSRLAGDTSTDTQYFGPGTRLTVL.

CDR3: CASSYSNRGTEAFF. DNA for the CDR3: TGTGCCAGCAGTTACTCGAATCGGGGCACTGAAGCTTTCTTT. The chain carries TRBV6-6 and TRBJ1-1; no definite D call. Germline-derived CDR1 and CDR2 are MNHNY and SVGAGI (reference sequence). The CDR3 contains 14 residues. The germline V and J ends were trimmed by 0 bases and 4 bases, with 9 bases remaining between them.